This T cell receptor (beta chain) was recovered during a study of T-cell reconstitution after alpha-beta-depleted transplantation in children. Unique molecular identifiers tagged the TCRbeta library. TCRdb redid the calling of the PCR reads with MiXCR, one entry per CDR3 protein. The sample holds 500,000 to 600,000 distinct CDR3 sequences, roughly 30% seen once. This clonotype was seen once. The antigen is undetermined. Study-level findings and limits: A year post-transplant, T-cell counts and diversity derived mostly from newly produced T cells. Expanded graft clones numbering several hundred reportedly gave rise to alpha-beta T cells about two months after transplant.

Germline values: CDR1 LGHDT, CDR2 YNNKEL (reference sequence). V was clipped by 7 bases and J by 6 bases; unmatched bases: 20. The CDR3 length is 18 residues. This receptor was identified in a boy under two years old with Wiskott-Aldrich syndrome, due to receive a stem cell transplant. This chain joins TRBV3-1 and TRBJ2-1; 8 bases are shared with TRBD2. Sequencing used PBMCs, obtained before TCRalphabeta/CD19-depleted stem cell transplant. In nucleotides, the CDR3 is TGTGCCAGCACTCCCCGGCTTACTAGCGGAGGTCGTTTCAATGAGCAGTTCTTC. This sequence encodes CASTPRLTSGGRFNEQFF.